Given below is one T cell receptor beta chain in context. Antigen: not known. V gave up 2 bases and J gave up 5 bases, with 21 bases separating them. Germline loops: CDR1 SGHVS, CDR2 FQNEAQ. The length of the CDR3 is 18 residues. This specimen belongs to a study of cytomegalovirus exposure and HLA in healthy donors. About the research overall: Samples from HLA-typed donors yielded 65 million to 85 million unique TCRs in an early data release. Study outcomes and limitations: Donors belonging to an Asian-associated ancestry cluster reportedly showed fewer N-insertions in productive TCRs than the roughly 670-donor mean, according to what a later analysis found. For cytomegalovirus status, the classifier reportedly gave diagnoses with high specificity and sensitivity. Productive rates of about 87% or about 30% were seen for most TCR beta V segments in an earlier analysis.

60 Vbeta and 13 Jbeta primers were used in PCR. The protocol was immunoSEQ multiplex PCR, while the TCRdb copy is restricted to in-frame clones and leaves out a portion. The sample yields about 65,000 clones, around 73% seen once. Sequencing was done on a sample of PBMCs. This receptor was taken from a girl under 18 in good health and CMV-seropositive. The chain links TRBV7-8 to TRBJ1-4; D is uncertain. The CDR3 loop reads CASSLIASTRLLNEKLFF. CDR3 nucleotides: TGTGCCAGCAGCTTAATCGCCTCGACACGCCTCTTGAATGAAAAACTGTTTTTT. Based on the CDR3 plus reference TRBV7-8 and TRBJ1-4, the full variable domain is GAGVSQSPRYKVAKRGQDVALRCDPISGHVSLFWYQQALGQGPEFLTYFQNEAQLDKSGLPSDRFFAERPEGSVSTLKIQRTQQEDSAVYLCASSLIASTRLLNEKLFFGSGTQLSVL.